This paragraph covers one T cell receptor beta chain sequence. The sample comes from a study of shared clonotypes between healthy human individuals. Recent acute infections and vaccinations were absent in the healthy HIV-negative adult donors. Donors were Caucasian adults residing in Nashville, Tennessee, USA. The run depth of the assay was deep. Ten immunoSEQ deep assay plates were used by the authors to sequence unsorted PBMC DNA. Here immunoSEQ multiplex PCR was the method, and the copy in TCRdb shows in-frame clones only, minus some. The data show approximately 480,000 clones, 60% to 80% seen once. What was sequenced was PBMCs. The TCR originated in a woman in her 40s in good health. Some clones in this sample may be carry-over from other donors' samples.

The CDR3 sequence: CASSFLVGGGGYTF. CDR3 coding DNA: TGTGCCAGCAGTTTTTTAGTAGGGGGCGGAGGCTACACCTTC. This chain connects TRBV6-6 to TRBJ1-2; 7 nucleotides line up with TRBD1. The CDR3 is 14 residues long. Germline trimming cut 4 bases from V and 8 bases from J; bases unmatched to any gene: 10. Germline CDR1 is MNHNY and CDR2 is SVGAGI (reference sequence).